This T cell receptor beta chain was identified during a study of blood T cell repertoires in COVID-19. Study overall: COVID-19 samples collected from the United States, Italy and Spain covered acute and convalescent phases. The analysed material was cDNA or gDNA that came from T cells, B-cell-depleted T cells, or PBMCs.

Repertoires were generated with immunoSEQ multiplex PCR, while TCRdb's copy carries only in-frame clones and drops some. The sample carries 46,000 or so clones, 90% recorded once. The TCR sequence derives from an older man with active COVID-19. Input material: peripheral blood.

CDR3 sequence (DNA): TGTGCCAGCAGCCCGTGGACAGCGAGCACAGATACGCAGTATTTT. Protein product: CASSPWTASTDTQYF. The chain combines TRBV7-9 with TRBJ2-3; the D gene is possibly TRBD1 (6 bases). Trimming removed 5 bases from V and 0 bases from J, with 12 bases in between. CDR3 size: 15 residues. Germline V gene lookup returns CDR1 SEHNR and CDR2 FQNEAQ (reference sequence). Drawing the rest from reference TRBV7-9 and TRBJ2-3, the complete variable domain is DTGVSQNPRHKITKRGQNVTFRCDPISEHNRLYWYRQTLGQGPEFLTYFQNEAQLEKSRLLSDRFSAERPKGSFSTLEIQRTEQGDSAMYLCASSPWTASTDTQYFGPGTRLTVL.